A single sample is the source of the 9 T cell receptor beta chains below, sequenced in a study of radiotherapy plus CTLA-4 blockade in lung cancer. Produced via immunoSEQ multiplex PCR; TCRdb's table is partial and in-frame only. Seen here are about 25,000 clones, 70% to 75% observed once, and the top ten hold more than 3%. The input for sequencing was peripheral blood, taken from a patient treated with radiotherapy plus ipilimumab. The receptor source for this set is a human donor with non-small cell lung cancer whose response to radiotherapy plus ipilimumab could not be evaluated.

The chain has TRBV5-1 and TRBJ1-2; 7 bases are shared with TRBD1. The CDR3 spans 13 residues. Germline CDR1 SGHRS, CDR2 YFSETQ. Unmatched junction bases numbered 1, after V lost 0 bases and J lost 5 bases. CDR3: CASSLEGAYGYTF. The CDR3 bases are TGCGCCAGCAGCTTGGAGGGGGCGTATGGCTACACCTTC.

The CDR3, as DNA: TGTGCCAGCACCGAAGTGGGGGGGGCCGGGGAGCTGTTTTTT. Protein sequence: CASTEVGGAGELFF. This sequence joins TRBV4-2 and TRBJ2-2; TRBD2 matches 7 bases. Germline lookup yields CDR1 LGHNA and CDR2 YNFKEQ. This CDR3 is built from 14 residues. V shed 7 bases, J shed 6 bases, and the junction held 8 bases outside the gene matches.

The chain employs TRBV29-1 and TRBJ2-2; tentatively, D is TRBD1 (6 bases). The V gene's germline CDR1 is SQVTM and CDR2 ANQGSEA. V was trimmed by 5 bases and J by 4 bases, leaving 14 bases between them. The CDR3 runs to 14 residues. As DNA, the CDR3 is TGCAGCGTTCAGGGGCCGCAGGGCACCGGGGAGCTGTTTTTT. This codes for CSVQGPQGTGELFF.

This chain links TRBV5-8 with TRBJ1-1, with 8 bases identical to TRBD1. Germline CDR1 reads SGHTS; CDR2 reads YDEGEE. Trimming cost V 6 bases and J 0 bases; bases outside gene matches: 4. The CDR3 extends over 14 amino acids. CDR3 amino acids: CASTRQGMNTEAFF. The CDR3 bases are TGTGCCAGCACCCGACAGGGGATGAACACTGAAGCTTTCTTT.

This clone has a handful of counts. The V gene is TRBV7-2, the J gene TRBJ2-7; TRBD2 agrees at 13 bases. Germline CDR1 and CDR2: SGHTA and FQGNSA. J was trimmed by 4 bases and V by 5 bases; bases with no gene match: 5. The CDR3 is 15 residues long. In DNA form, the CDR3 reads TGTGCCAGCAGCCTTCGGACTAGCGGGAGTTACGAGCAGTACTTC. Protein sequence: CASSLRTSGSYEQYF.

This clone was recorded only once. CDR3 nucleotide sequence: TGTGCCAGCAGCTTTGCTGGGCCCCTTATGCAGTATTTT. It is translated as CASSFAGPLMQYF. The V call is TRBV7-9, the J call TRBJ2-3; D unresolved. Trimming took 3 bases from V and 11 from J, leaving 15 bases between them. Germline CDR1 SEHNR, CDR2 FQNEAQ (reference sequence). The CDR3 loop spans 13 amino acids.

The gene calls are TRBV19 and TRBJ2-1, with TRBD1 matching over 9 bases. J lost 15 bases, V lost 4 bases, and 7 bases had no gene match. The CDR3 runs to 12 residues. From germline, CDR1 is LNHDA and CDR2 SQIVND (reference sequence). The CDR3 DNA is TGTGCCAGTAGTACCCCCGGGACAGGGTTGTTCTTC. Encoded protein: CASSTPGTGLFF. Drawing the rest from reference TRBV19 and TRBJ2-1, the complete variable domain is DGGITQSPKYLFRKEGQNVTLSCEQNLNHDAMYWYRQDPGQGLRLIYYSQIVNDFQKGDIAEGYSVSREKKESFPLTVTSAQKNPTAFYLCASSTPGTGLFFGPGTRLTVL.

The chain joins TRBV2 to TRBJ2-3; D call uncertain. V was pared by 1 base and J by 4 bases, with 9 bases between. The germline CDR1 and CDR2 sequences are SNHLY and FYNNEI. CDR3 length: 14 residues. CDR3 residues: CASSEEPGSDTQYF. In DNA, the CDR3 is TGTGCCAGCAGTGAAGAACCGGGTTCAGATACGCAGTATTTT.

The CDR3 spells CASSPGGGQKTQYF. Written as DNA, the CDR3 is TGCGCCAGCAGCCCCGGGGGGGGACAAAAGACCCAGTACTTC. The rearrangement links TRBV5-1 to TRBJ2-5, with TRBD2 matching 8 bases. This CDR3 region has 14 residues. CDR1 and CDR2 (germline): SGHRS, YFSETQ. V shed 4 bases and J 6 bases; nucleotides not matched to a gene: 8.